This T cell receptor beta chain comes out of a study of blood T cell repertoires in COVID-19. Across the study: Acute and convalescent COVID-19 samples came from the United States, Italy and Spain. Sources were T cells, B-cell-depleted T cells, or PBMCs; the material itself was cDNA or gDNA.

J lost 4 bases, V lost 4 bases, and 5 bases had no gene match. CDR1 and CDR2 from the germline V gene are SGHRS and YFSETQ. The CDR3 is 15 amino acids. How the authors handled the data: Amplified reference gene primers provided the basis for estimating nucleated cell counts. Profiled with immunoSEQ multiplex PCR; TCRdb holds only in-frame clones, not every one. V and J calls and clone size are as listed in that table; D and trimming were resolved from the DNA. The table lists roughly 46,000 clones, 80% to 90% of them singletons. This clone was found a few times. This rearrangement joins TRBV5-1 to TRBJ2-7, with 13 bases fitting TRBD2. The sequenced sample was peripheral blood. The origin of this receptor is a human donor in a cohort sampled during active COVID-19. In nucleotides, the CDR3 is TGCGCCAGCAGCCAGGGGACTAGCGGGGCATACGAGCAGTACTTC. This encodes CASSQGTSGAYEQYF. Full variable domain (remainder filled in from reference TRBV5-1 and TRBJ2-7): KAGVTQTPRYLIKTRGQQVTLSCSPISGHRSVSWYQQTPGQGLQFLFEYFSETQRNKGNFPGRFSGRQFSNSRSEMNVSTLELGDSALYLCASSQGTSGAYEQYFGPGTRLTVT.